These 25 T cell receptor beta chains were sequenced from one sample in a study of neoadjuvant anti-PD-1 for oral cavity cancer. The protocol was immunoSEQ multiplex PCR, while the TCRdb copy is restricted to in-frame clones and leaves out a portion. Of more than 15,000 clones detected, roughly 78% appear once; the ten largest clones hold 2.6%. Sequenced here: PBMCs, sampled before nivolumab (anti-PD-1) treatment. The receptors were gathered from a person between 40 and 79 years old with oral cavity squamous cell carcinoma.

The V gene is TRBV28, the J gene TRBJ1-1, with D unclear. The CDR3 length is 16 residues. The germline CDR1 and CDR2 sequences are MDHEN and SYDVKM. Trimming shortened V by 1 base and J by 0 bases, and 12 bases separated the two germline ends. The CDR3 sequence: CASSLSGGLLNTEAFF. The CDR3 nucleotides read TGTGCCAGCAGTTTATCGGGTGGATTATTGAACACTGAAGCTTTCTTT. The variable domain in full, with the rest retrieved from reference TRBV28 and TRBJ1-1, is DVKVTQSSRYLVKRTGEKVFLECVQDMDHENMFWYRQDPGLGLRLIYFSYDVKMKEKGDIPEGYSVSREKKERFSLILESASTNQTSMYLCASSLSGGLLNTEAFFGQGTRLTVV.

The chain combines TRBV27 with TRBJ1-1; possible D gene TRBD1, 5 bases. CDR3 length: 13 residues. The V end lost 2 bases, the J end lost 11 bases, and 15 bases lay between the germline ends. Germline V lookup: CDR1 MNHEY, CDR2 SMNVEV (reference sequence). Written as DNA, the CDR3 is TGTGCCAGCAGTTTACGGCCTGGGACTCAGGCTTTCTTT. It specifies CASSLRPGTQAFF.

The V call is TRBV29-1, the J call TRBJ2-7; D is ambiguous. The CDR3 length is 14 residues. Germline V CDR1 and CDR2: SQVTM, ANQGSEA. The V end lost 0 bases, the J end lost 1 base, and 10 bases lay between the germline ends. CDR3 sequence: CSVEDLGSSYEQYF. CDR3 nucleotides: TGCAGCGTTGAAGATCTGGGGTCGTCCTACGAGCAGTACTTC.

The V call is TRBV27, the J call TRBJ2-7; 8 nucleotides align to TRBD1. Trimming at V came to 6 bases and at J to 3 bases, leaving 10 bases not matched to a gene. The V gene's germline CDR1 is MNHEY and CDR2 SMNVEV (reference sequence). CDR3 length equals 15 residues. CDR3 bases: TGTGCCAGCAGAACCCCCGGGACAGGAGTCTACGAGCAGTACTTC. This translates into CASRTPGTGVYEQYF.

This clone was seen only a few times. The chain links TRBV7-8 to TRBJ2-1; D may be TRBD2 (5 bases). Germline CDR1 SGHVS, CDR2 FQNEAQ. The CDR3 loop spans 16 amino acids. Between the trimmed V and J ends, which lost 5 bases and 7 bases, there was a span of 21 bases. The CDR3 DNA follows: TGTGCCAGCAGCGACCGAAAGCGGACTGAAAGAAATGAGCAGTTCTTC. It specifies CASSDRKRTERNEQFF.

The table lists this clone with a few counts. The V gene is TRBV7-9, the J gene TRBJ1-1, with 7 positions matching TRBD1. The trim removed 6 bases at V and 1 base at J, leaving 5 bases unmatched. This CDR3 is 14 amino acids long. Germline CDR1 is SEHNR and CDR2 is FQNEAQ (reference sequence). The CDR3 nucleotides read TGTGCCAGCAGGAACAGACAGGGGAACACTGAAGCTTTCTTT. Amino acid sequence: CASRNRQGNTEAFF.

The chain joins TRBV5-1 to TRBJ2-2; D gene uncertain. Trimming took off 5 bases at V and 0 bases at J, with 8 bases between the two ends. The CDR3 totals 14 residues. Germline CDR1 and CDR2: SGHRS and YFSETQ. The CDR3 DNA reads TGCGCCAGCAGGTCCTTATCGAACACCGGGGAGCTGTTTTTT. This encodes CASRSLSNTGELFF.

The rearrangement joins TRBV27 to TRBJ2-3; D not certain. This CDR3 has 15 amino acids. Germline V gene lookup returns CDR1 MNHEY and CDR2 SMNVEV (reference sequence). V was clipped by 6 bases and J by 5 bases, with 18 bases between them. CDR3 loop: CASRNAPGLGDTQYF. In DNA, the CDR3 is TGTGCCAGCAGAAACGCCCCCGGTTTGGGAGATACGCAGTATTTT.

This chain uses TRBV5-4 with TRBJ1-1, with D tentatively TRBD1 (6 bases). Trimming took 2 bases from V and 1 from J, leaving 12 bases between them. CDR3 length: 15 amino acids. Germline CDR1 reads SGHNT; CDR2 reads YYREEE (reference sequence). The chain's CDR3 is CASSLDRQANTEAFF. The CDR3 DNA reads as TGTGCCAGCAGCTTAGATCGACAGGCGAACACTGAAGCTTTCTTT.

The chain carries TRBV29-1 and TRBJ2-5; D gene ambiguous. The CDR3 is 14 residues long. V shed 3 bases and J shed 4 bases, with 15 bases lying between them. CDR1 is SQVTM, CDR2 ANQGSEA, per germline. The DNA for the CDR3 is TGCAGCGTTGACGTTTGGCAGCGACCAGAGACCCAGTACTTC. It translates to CSVDVWQRPETQYF.

This clone was picked up a small number of times. The V gene is TRBV14, the J gene TRBJ2-1; 11 bases line up with TRBD2. The junction had 4 bases not matched to a gene; V was cut back by 1 base and J by 2 bases. This CDR3 spans 17 amino acids. Germline lookup yields CDR1 SGHDN and CDR2 FVKESK. CDR3 in amino acids: CASSQGGLADAYNEQFF. The CDR3 DNA sequence: TGTGCCAGCAGCCAAGGGGGACTAGCGGACGCCTACAATGAGCAGTTCTTC.

V and J are TRBV6-1 and TRBJ1-4; D uncertain. Germline CDR1 reads MNHNS; CDR2 reads SASEGT. V lost 2 bases, J lost 0 bases, and 10 bases lay in between. This CDR3 is 16 amino acids long. In DNA, the CDR3 is TGTGCCAGCAGTGAACGGGAAAAGTCAACTAATGAAAAACTGTTTTTT. Amino acids: CASSEREKSTNEKLFF.

The V call is TRBV10-1, the J call TRBJ2-2; tentatively, D is TRBD1 (6 bases). The CDR3 contains 14 residues. Germline V gene data show CDR1 as WNHNN and CDR2 as SYGVQD (reference sequence). V was pared by 2 bases and J by 6 bases, with 10 bases between. The CDR3 is CASSETGSAGELFF. The CDR3 DNA sequence: TGCGCCAGCAGTGAGACAGGGTCGGCCGGGGAGCTGTTTTTT.

This chain connects TRBV27 to TRBJ2-2; D may be TRBD2 (7 bases). Trimming stripped 6 bases from V and 7 bases from J, with 21 bases between. The CDR3 is 16 residues long. CDR1 and CDR2 from the germline V gene are MNHEY and SMNVEV (reference sequence). CDR3 in DNA: TGTGCCAGCAGCCCTCGGGGGAGGGGGGTTGGCGGGGAGCTGTTTTTT. Protein sequence: CASSPRGRGVGGELFF.

The chain recombines TRBV27 with TRBJ1-6, with TRBD1 identical over 7 bases. The V gene end was trimmed by 3 bases and the J gene end by 0 bases; junction bases not matched to a gene: 2. This CDR3 is built from 16 residues. Looked up from germline, CDR1 is MNHEY and CDR2 is SMNVEV (reference sequence). CDR3 in DNA: TGTGCCAGCAGTTTCGGGACAGCCTCCTATAATTCACCCCTCCACTTT. Protein: CASSFGTASYNSPLHF.

The genes are TRBV6-6 and TRBJ2-7; D possibly uses TRBD1 or TRBD2 (5 bases each). The CDR3 runs 15 residues. V dropped 4 bases and J dropped 2 bases, with 15 bases sitting between them. The V gene's germline CDR1 is MNHNY and CDR2 SVGAGI (reference sequence). This CDR3 reads CASSLPGTQTYEQYF. As DNA, the CDR3 is TGTGCCAGCAGTTTACCAGGGACGCAAACCTACGAGCAGTACTTC.

The gene calls are TRBV30 and TRBJ2-7; D may be TRBD2 (5 bases). V was trimmed by 4 bases and J by 2 bases, leaving 9 bases between them. This CDR3 has 12 residues. In germline, CDR1 is GTSNPN, CDR2 SVGIG (reference sequence). Here the CDR3 reads CAWKSGTYEQYF. DNA of the CDR3: TGTGCCTGGAAGTCGGGGACCTACGAGCAGTACTTC.

This chain uses TRBV5-1 with TRBJ2-1; D is undetermined. CDR3 length: 14 amino acids. V was trimmed by 7 bases and J by 1 base, leaving 12 bases between them. The V gene's germline CDR1 is SGHRS and CDR2 YFSETQ. CDR3 nucleotides: TGCGCCAGCCGCCAGACTTATTCCTACAATGAGCAGTTCTTC. Translation: CASRQTYSYNEQFF.

This sequence joins TRBV5-1 and TRBJ1-5, with D maybe TRBD1 (5 bases). V was cut by 4 bases and J by 3 bases, with 11 bases left in between. This CDR3 has 14 residues. Germline CDR1 reads SGHRS; CDR2 reads YFSETQ. The CDR3 sequence is CASSPGTYNQPQHF. The CDR3 bases are TGCGCCAGCAGCCCCGGGACCTACAATCAGCCCCAGCATTTT.

V is TRBV5-4 and J is TRBJ2-5, with 10 nucleotides matching TRBD1. The junction had 4 bases not matched to a gene; V was cut back by 7 bases and J by 1 base. The germline CDR1 and CDR2 sequences are SGHNT and YYREEE (reference sequence). This CDR3 is 14 amino acids long. The CDR3: CASQGQGVQETQYF. The CDR3 DNA is TGTGCCAGCCAAGGACAGGGGGTCCAAGAGACCCAGTACTTC.

Only a few counts were recorded for this clone. The CDR3 nucleotides are TGTGCCAGCAGTGAACAGGCAGACCTCAATCAGCCCCAGCATTTT. Translating it yields CASSEQADLNQPQHF. The V gene is TRBV2, the J gene TRBJ1-5, with unresolved D. Germline CDR1 is SNHLY and CDR2 is FYNNEI. V lost 2 bases, J lost 3 bases, and 11 bases lay in between. The CDR3 length is 15 residues.

J is TRBJ1-3 and V is TRBV4-1; unclear D gene. Per the germline V gene, CDR1 is MGHRA and CDR2 is YSYEKL. Trimming took off 1 base at V and 2 bases at J, with 0 bases between the two ends. CDR3 length: 12 amino acids. CDR3 sequence reads: CASSQAGNTIYF. Here the CDR3 DNA reads TGCGCCAGCAGCCAAGCTGGAAACACCATATATTTT.

The chain employs TRBV6-1 and TRBJ2-3; 12 bases map to TRBD2. Germline V gene data show CDR1 as MNHNS and CDR2 as SASEGT. CDR3 length equals 16 residues. The junction had 5 bases not matched to a gene; V was cut back by 0 bases and J by 7 bases. This CDR3 reads CASSEALAGGRYTQYF. The CDR3 coding sequence is TGTGCCAGCAGTGAAGCCCTAGCGGGGGGGCGATATACGCAGTATTTT.

The rearrangement joins TRBV29-1 to TRBJ2-7, with 10 bases lining up with TRBD1. This CDR3 contains 11 residues. CDR1 is SQVTM, CDR2 ANQGSEA, per germline. CDR3 coding DNA: TGCGGAGGACAGGGGGGCGGTGAGCAGTACTTC. Translated, it gives CGGQGGGEQYF.

The chain has TRBV5-6 and TRBJ2-5, with D perhaps matching TRBD1 (6 bases). With the DNA end fitting TRBJ2-7 better, the J assignment may be wrong. The CDR3 contains 15 residues. From germline, CDR1 is SGHDT and CDR2 YYEEEE. The CDR3 sequence: CASSSLRQASYEQYF. CDR3 DNA: TGTGCCAGCAGCTCCCTAAGACAGGCTTCCTACGAGCAGTACTTC.